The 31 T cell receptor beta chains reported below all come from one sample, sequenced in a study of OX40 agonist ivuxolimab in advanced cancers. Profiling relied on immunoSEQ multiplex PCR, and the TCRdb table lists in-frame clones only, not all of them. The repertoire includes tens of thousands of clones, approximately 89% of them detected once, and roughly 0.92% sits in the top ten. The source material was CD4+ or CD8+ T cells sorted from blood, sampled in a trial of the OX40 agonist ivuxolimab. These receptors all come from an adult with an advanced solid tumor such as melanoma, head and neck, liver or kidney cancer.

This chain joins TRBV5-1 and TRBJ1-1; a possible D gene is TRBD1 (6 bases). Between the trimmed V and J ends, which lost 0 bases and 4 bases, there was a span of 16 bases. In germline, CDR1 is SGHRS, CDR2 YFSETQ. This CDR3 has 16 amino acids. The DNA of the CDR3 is TGCGCCAGCAGCTTGGGGACAGCCCTGGGTAGCACTGAAGCTTTCTTT. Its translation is CASSLGTALGSTEAFF. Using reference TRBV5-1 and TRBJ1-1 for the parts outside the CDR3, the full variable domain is KAGVTQTPRYLIKTRGQQVTLSCSPISGHRSVSWYQQTPGQGLQFLFEYFSETQRNKGNFPGRFSGRQFSNSRSEMNVSTLELGDSALYLCASSLGTALGSTEAFFGQGTRLTVV.

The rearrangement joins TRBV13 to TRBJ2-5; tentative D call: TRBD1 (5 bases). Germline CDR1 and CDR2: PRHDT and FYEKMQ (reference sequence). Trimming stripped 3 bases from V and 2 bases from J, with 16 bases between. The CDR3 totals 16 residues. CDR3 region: CASSFRLFQGQETQYF. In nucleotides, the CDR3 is TGTGCCAGCAGCTTCCGACTTTTTCAGGGACAAGAGACCCAGTACTTC.

CDR3 sequence: CASSLGGPIGNEQYF. As DNA, the CDR3 is TGCGCCAGCAGCTTGGGGGGTCCAATTGGGAACGAGCAGTACTTC. This rearrangement joins TRBV5-1 to TRBJ2-7; unclear D gene. Germline CDR1 reads SGHRS; CDR2 reads YFSETQ. Trimming took off 0 bases at V and 5 bases at J, with 15 bases between the two ends. The CDR3 length is 15 residues.

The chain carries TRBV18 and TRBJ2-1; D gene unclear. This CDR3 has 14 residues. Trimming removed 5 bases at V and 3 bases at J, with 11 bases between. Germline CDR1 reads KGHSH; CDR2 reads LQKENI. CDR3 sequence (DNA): TGTGCCAGCTCAGCCTATGCACTCTACAATGAGCAGTTCTTC. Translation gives CASSAYALYNEQFF.

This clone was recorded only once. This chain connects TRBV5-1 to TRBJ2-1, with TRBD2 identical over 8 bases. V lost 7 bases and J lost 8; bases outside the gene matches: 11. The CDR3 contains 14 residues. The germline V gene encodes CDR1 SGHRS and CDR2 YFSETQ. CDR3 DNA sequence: TGCGCCAGCCAAATGGTAGCGGGATCGGATGAGCAGTTCTTC. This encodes CASQMVAGSDEQFF.

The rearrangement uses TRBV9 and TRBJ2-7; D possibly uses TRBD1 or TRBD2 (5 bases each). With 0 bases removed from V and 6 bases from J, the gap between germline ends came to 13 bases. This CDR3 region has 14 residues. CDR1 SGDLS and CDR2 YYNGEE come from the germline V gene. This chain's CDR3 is CASSVDLGTAEQYF. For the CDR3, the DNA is TGTGCCAGCAGCGTAGATTTGGGGACCGCCGAGCAGTACTTC. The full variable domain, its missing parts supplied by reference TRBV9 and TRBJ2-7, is DSGVTQTPKHLITATGQRVTLRCSPRSGDLSVYWYQQSLDQGLQFLIQYYNGEERAKGNILERFSAQQFPDLHSELNLSSLELGDSALYFCASSVDLGTAEQYFGPGTRLTVT.

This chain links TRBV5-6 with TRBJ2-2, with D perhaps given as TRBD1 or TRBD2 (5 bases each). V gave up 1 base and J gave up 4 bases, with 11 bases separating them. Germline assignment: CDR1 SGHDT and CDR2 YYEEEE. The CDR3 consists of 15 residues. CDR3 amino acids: CASSLLGTATGELFF. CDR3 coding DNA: TGTGCCAGCAGCTTGTTAGGGACGGCCACCGGGGAGCTGTTTTTT.

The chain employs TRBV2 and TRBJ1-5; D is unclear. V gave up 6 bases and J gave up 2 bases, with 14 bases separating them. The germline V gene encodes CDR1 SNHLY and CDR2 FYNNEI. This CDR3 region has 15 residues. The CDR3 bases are TGTGCCAGCAGAGTCCCATCAGCGGGCAATCAGCCCCAGCATTTT. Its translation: CASRVPSAGNQPQHF.

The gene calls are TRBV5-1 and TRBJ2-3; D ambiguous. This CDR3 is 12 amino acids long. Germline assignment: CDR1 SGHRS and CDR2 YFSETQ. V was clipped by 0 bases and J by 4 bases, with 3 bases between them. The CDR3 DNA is TGCGCCAGCAGCTTGGCCGCAGATACGCAGTATTTT. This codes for CASSLAADTQYF.

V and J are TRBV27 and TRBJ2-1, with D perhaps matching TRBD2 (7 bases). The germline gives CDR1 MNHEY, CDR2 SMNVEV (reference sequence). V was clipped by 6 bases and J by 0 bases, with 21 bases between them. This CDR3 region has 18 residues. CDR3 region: CASSPQGRGRGSYNEQFF. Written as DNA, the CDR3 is TGTGCCAGCAGCCCCCAGGGGCGGGGGAGGGGCTCCTACAATGAGCAGTTCTTC.

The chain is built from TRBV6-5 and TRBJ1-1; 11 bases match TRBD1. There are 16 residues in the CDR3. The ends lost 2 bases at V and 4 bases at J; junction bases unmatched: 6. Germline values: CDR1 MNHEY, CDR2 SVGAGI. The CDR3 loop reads CASSYTGTGGATEAFF. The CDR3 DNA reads TGTGCCAGCAGTTACACCGGGACAGGGGGGGCCACTGAAGCTTTCTTT.

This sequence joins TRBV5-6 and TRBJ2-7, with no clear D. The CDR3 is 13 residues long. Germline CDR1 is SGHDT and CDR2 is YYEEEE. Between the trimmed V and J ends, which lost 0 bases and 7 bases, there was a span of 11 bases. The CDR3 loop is CASSLAGPGEQYF. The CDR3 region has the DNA TGTGCCAGCAGCTTGGCCGGACCAGGAGAGCAGTACTTC.

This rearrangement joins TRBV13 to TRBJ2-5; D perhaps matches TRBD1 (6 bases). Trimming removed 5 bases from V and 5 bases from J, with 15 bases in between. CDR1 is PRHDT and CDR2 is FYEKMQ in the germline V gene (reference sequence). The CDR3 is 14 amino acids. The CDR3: CASSRTGILETQYF. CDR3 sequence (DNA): TGTGCCAGCAGCCGAACAGGGATCTTGGAGACCCAGTACTTC.

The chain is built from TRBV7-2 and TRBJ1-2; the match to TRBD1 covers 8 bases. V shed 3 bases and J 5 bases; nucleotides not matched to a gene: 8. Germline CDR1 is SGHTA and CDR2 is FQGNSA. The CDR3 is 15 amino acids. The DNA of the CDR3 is TGTGCCAGCAGCTTGGACAGGGCAAGCGGTTATGGCTACACCTTC. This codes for CASSLDRASGYGYTF.

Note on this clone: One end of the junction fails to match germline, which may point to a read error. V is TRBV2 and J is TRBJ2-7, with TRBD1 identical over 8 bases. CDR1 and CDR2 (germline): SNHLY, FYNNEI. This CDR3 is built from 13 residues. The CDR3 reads CASSEDRGSEQYF. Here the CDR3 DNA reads TGTGCCAGCAGCGAAGACAGGGGTTCCGAGCAGTACTTC.

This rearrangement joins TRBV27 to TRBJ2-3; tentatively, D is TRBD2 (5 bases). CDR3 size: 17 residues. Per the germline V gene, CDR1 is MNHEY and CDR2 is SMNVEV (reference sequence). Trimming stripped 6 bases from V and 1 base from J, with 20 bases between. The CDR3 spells CASRRDLHHFGTDTQYF. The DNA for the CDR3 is TGTGCCAGCAGACGGGATCTCCACCACTTCGGCACAGATACGCAGTATTTT.

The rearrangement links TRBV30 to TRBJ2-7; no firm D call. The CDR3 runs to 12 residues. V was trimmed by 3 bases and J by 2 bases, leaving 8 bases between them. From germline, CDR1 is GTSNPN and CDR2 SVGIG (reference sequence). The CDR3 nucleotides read TGTGCCTGGAGCCATGGACCCTACGAGCAGTACTTC. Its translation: CAWSHGPYEQYF.

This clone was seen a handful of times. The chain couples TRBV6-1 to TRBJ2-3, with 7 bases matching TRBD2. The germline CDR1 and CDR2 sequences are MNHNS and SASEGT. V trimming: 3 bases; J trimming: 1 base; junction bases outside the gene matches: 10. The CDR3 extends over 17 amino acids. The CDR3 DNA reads TGTGCCAGCAGTGACTTAGCGGGTTCGACGCGCACAGATACGCAGTATTTT. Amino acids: CASSDLAGSTRTDTQYF.

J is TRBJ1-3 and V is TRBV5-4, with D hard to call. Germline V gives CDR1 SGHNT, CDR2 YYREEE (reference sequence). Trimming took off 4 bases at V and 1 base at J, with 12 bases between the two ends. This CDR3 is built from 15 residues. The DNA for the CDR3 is TGTGCCAGCAGCCCACGATTGGGGTCTGGAAACACCATATATTTT. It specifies CASSPRLGSGNTIYF.

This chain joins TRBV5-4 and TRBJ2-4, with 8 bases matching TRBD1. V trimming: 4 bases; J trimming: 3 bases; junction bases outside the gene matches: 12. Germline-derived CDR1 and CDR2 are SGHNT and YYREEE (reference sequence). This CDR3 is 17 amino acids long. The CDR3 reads CASSHRQGSDHKNIQYF. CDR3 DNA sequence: TGTGCCAGCAGCCACAGACAGGGGTCCGACCACAAAAACATTCAGTACTTC.

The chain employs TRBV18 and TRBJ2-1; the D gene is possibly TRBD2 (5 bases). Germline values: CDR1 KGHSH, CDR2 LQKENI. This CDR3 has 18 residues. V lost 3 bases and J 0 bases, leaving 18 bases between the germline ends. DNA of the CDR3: TGTGCCAGCTCACCTATGACTACTAGAGGGAGCTCCTACAATGAGCAGTTCTTC. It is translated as CASSPMTTRGSSYNEQFF. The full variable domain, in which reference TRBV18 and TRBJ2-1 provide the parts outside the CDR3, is NAGVMQNPRHLVRRRGQEARLRCSPMKGHSHVYWYRQLPEEGLKFMVYLQKENIIDESGMPKERFSAEFPKEGPSILRIQQVVRGDSAAYFCASSPMTTRGSSYNEQFFGPGTRLTVL.

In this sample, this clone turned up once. The CDR3 bases are TGTGCCAGCAGCCAACTGACAGGGGGCATCTATGGCTACACCTTC. Its translation is CASSQLTGGIYGYTF. This chain connects TRBV14 to TRBJ1-2, with 10 nucleotides matching TRBD1. The CDR3 is made up of 15 amino acids. V gave up 2 bases and J gave up 4 bases; unmatched junction bases: 4. Per the germline V gene, CDR1 is SGHDN and CDR2 is FVKESK.

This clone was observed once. CDR3 region: CASSLQGAGNQPQHF. CDR3 sequence (DNA): TGCGCCAGCAGCTTACAGGGGGCGGGCAATCAGCCCCAGCATTTT. This rearrangement joins TRBV5-1 to TRBJ1-5, with 9 bases lining up with TRBD1. V shed 2 bases and J 2 bases; nucleotides not matched to a gene: 2. CDR1 is SGHRS, CDR2 YFSETQ, per germline. This CDR3 has 15 residues.

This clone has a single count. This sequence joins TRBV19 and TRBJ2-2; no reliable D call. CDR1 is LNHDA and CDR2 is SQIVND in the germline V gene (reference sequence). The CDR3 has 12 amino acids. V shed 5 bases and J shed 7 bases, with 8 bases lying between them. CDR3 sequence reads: CASSLSSGELFF. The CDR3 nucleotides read TGTGCCAGTAGTCTTTCCAGCGGGGAGCTGTTTTTT.

CDR3 region: CASSTRTVLSTDTQYF. CDR3 nucleotides: TGTGCCAGTAGTACTCGGACAGTCCTTAGCACAGATACGCAGTATTTT. The chain couples TRBV19 to TRBJ2-3; a possible D gene is TRBD1 (6 bases). CDR3 length equals 16 residues. Per germline, CDR1 LNHDA and CDR2 SQIVND (reference sequence). V lost 4 bases and J 0 bases, leaving 14 bases between the germline ends.

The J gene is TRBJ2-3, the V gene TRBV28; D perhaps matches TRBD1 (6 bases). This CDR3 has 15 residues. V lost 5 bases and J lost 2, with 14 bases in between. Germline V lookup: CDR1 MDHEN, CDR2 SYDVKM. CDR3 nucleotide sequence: TGTGCCAGCAGTCTACAGGGCATGTTCACAGATACGCAGTATTTT. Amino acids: CASSLQGMFTDTQYF. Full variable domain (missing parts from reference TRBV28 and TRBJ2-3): DVKVTQSSRYLVKRTGEKVFLECVQDMDHENMFWYRQDPGLGLRLIYFSYDVKMKEKGDIPEGYSVSREKKERFSLILESASTNQTSMYLCASSLQGMFTDTQYFGPGTRLTVL.

For the CDR3, the DNA is TGTGCCAGTAAGACTACAACAGGTCCAGATACGCAGTATTTT. It yields the protein CASKTTTGPDTQYF. V usage is TRBV11-2 and J usage is TRBJ2-3; either TRBD1 or TRBD2 may fit D (5 bases each). Germline CDR1 and CDR2: SGHAT and FQNNGV. The CDR3 is 14 amino acids. Trimming cost V 9 bases and J 4 bases, with 17 bases left between them.

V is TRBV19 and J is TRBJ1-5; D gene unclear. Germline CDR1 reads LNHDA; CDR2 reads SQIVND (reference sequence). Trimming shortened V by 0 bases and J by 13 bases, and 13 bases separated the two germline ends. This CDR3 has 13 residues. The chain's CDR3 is CASSIDGVGGQHF. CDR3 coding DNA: TGTGCCAGTAGTATAGATGGGGTAGGCGGTCAGCATTTT.

CDR3 bases: TGTGCCAGCAGCCCGATAGACAGGGACACTGAAGCTTTCTTT. It translates to CASSPIDRDTEAFF. This chain joins TRBV14 and TRBJ1-1; TRBD1 matches 7 bases. V lost 4 bases and J lost 3; bases outside the gene matches: 5. Per germline, CDR1 SGHDN and CDR2 FVKESK. The CDR3 is made up of 14 amino acids. The full variable domain, completed using reference TRBV14 and TRBJ1-1, is EAGVTQFPSHSVIEKGQTVTLRCDPISGHDNLYWYRRVMGKEIKFLLHFVKESKQDESGMPNNRFLAERTGGTYSTLKVQPAELEDSGVYFCASSPIDRDTEAFFGQGTRLTVV.

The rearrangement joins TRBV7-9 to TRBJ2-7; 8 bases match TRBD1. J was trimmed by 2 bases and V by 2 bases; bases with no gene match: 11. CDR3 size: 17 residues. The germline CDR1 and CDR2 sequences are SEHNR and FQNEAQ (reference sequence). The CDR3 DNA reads TGTGCCAGCAGCTTACAGGGGGCCCGCTACCTTACCTACGAGCAGTACTTC. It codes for CASSLQGARYLTYEQYF.

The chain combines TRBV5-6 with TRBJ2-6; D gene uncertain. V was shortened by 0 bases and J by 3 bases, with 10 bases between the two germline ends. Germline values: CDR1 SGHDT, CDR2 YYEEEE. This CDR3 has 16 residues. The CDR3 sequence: CASSLALGGGANVLTF. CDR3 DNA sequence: TGTGCCAGCAGCTTGGCTCTCGGTGGTGGGGCCAACGTCCTGACTTTC.